Listed below are T cell receptor beta chains from one sample, sequenced in a study of blood T cell repertoires in COVID-19. Some clones are missing from TCRdb's copy, which holds only in-frame ones; the method was immunoSEQ multiplex PCR. This sample has some 200,000 clones, with 75% to 85% found just once. Sequencing was performed on PBMCs or T cells enriched from blood (not recorded which). The receptors stem from a man aged 35 to 55 who had recovered from COVID-19. The CDR3 runs from the conserved cysteine through the conserved F or W. A D gene is named only where the DNA matches it firmly. Expanded clones are given a class, and other clones once, few, many or no size at all.

TRBD2	.	TRBJ2-1	TRBV3-1/TRBV3-2	TGTGCCAGCAGCCAATCCCACTCACCCAGCGGGGCCACCTACAATGAGCAGTTCTTC	CASSQSHSPSGATYNEQFF
TRBD1	.	TRBJ2-3	TRBV19	TGTGCCAGTAGTATAGTTCCCGGGACAGGGAATACAGATACGCAGTATTTT	CASSIVPGTGNTDTQYF
.	once	TRBJ1-2	TRBV30	TGTGCCTGGAGTGTTAGGCGCTCCGGGGACTATGGCTACACCTTC	CAWSVRRSGDYGYTF
.	.	TRBJ2-1	TRBV7-8	TGTGCCAGCAGCTTACCCCCCGGGAGTGTCGATGAGCAGTTCTTC	CASSLPPGSVDEQFF
.	few	TRBJ1-6	TRBV7-6	TGTGCCAGCAGCTTAAATCCCGGGGTTGGCTCACCCCTCCACTTT	CASSLNPGVGSPLHF
.	.	TRBJ1-4	TRBV30	TGTGCCTGGAGCCTCTGGCAGGGGACTAATGAAAAACTGTTTTTT	CAWSLWQGTNEKLFF
.	once	TRBJ1-3	TRBV19	TGTGCCAGTTATGACGGAGCCTCTGGAAACACCATATATTTT	CASYDGASGNTIYF
.	once	TRBJ1-2	TRBV28	TGTGCCAGCAGTTTAGAGGAGGATGCTATGGGCTACACCTTC	CASSLEEDAMGYTF
.	few	TRBJ1-5	TRBV2	TGTGCCAGCAGTGACTTTAGCAATCAGCCCCAGCATTTT	CASSDFSNQPQHF
TRBD2	.	TRBJ2-7	TRBV11-3	TGTGCCAGCAGCCCAGGGACTAGCGGGAGTGACGAGCAGTACTTC	CASSPGTSGSDEQYF
.	.	TRBJ2-2	TRBV3-1/TRBV3-2	TGTGCCAGCAGCCGTAGCACCGGGGAGCTGTTTTTT	CASSRSTGELFF
TRBD2	.	TRBJ2-1	TRBV7-9	TGTGCCAGCAGTTATGGACTAGCGGACAATGAGCAGTTCTTC	CASSYGLADNEQFF
TRBD1	.	TRBJ2-7	TRBV9	TGTGCCAGCAGCGTCGGGACAGGGTATTACTACGAGCAGTACTTC	CASSVGTGYYYEQYF
TRBD1	.	TRBJ2-7	TRBV29-1	TGCAGCGTTTCGGCAGGGGGCCTCTACGAGCAGTACTTC	CSVSAGGLYEQYF
TRBD1	.	TRBJ1-1	TRBV29-1	TGCAGCGTCGGACAGGGTGGGCATGAAGCTTTCTTT	CSVGQGGHEAFF
.	.	TRBJ1-1	TRBV10-3	TGTGCCATCAGTGAATGGGGGCGGAACACTGAAGCTTTCTTT	CAISEWGRNTEAFF
TRBD1	.	TRBJ1-1	TRBV29-1	TGCAGCGTTTGCCGGGACAGGGAGACTGAAGCTTTCTTT	CSVCRDRETEAFF
TRBD1	once	TRBJ2-3	TRBV29-1	TGCAGCGTGGGACAGCTTGTATTGGATACGCAGTATTTT	CSVGQLVLDTQYF
.	.	TRBJ2-7	TRBV5-1	TGCGCCAGCAGCTTGTATACAGGGACAAGCGACGAGCAGTACTTC	CASSLYTGTSDEQYF
.	.	TRBJ1-6	TRBV7-9	TGTGCCAGCAGGCATGCACAGGGTGGGAATTCACCCCTCCACTTT	CASRHAQGGNSPLHF
TRBD2	.	TRBJ2-2	TRBV4-3	TGCGCCAGCAGCCAAGATTATCTGAGGGGACTAGACGTCCCCGGGGAGCTGTTTTTT	CASSQDYLRGLDVPGELFF
.	.	TRBJ2-1	TRBV4-3	TGCGCCAGCAGCCCCCGGACTTACAATGAGCAGTTCTTC	CASSPRTYNEQFF
.	.	TRBJ1-1	TRBV7-9	TGTGCCAGCAGCTTCACAGGGTATAAAGCTGAAGCTTTCTTT	CASSFTGYKAEAFF
.	.	TRBJ2-5	TRBV7-3	TGTGCCAGCAGCCTTGGCCCCGATCTGTGGGAGACCCAGTACTTC	CASSLGPDLWETQYF
.	.	TRBJ1-2	TRBV7-2	TGTGCCAGCAGTTTTAGGGGATACTATGGCTACACCTTC	CASSFRGYYGYTF
.	.	TRBJ2-5	TRBV20-1	TGCAGTGCTAGAGGGGCGGAGACCCAGTACTTC	CSARGAETQYF
TRBD1	.	TRBJ1-1	TRBV28	TGTGCCAGCAGTTCACGGACAGGGCCTAGCCGTACAGAAGCTTTCTTT	CASSSRTGPSRTEAFF
.	.	TRBJ2-1	TRBV7-9	TGTGCCAGCAGCTTAGCTTCCGACAATGAGCAGTTCTTC	CASSLASDNEQFF
TRBD1	.	TRBJ1-2	TRBV29-1	TGCAGCGTGGACGACAGGGCGCCTAACTATGGCTACACCTTC	CSVDDRAPNYGYTF
TRBD1	.	TRBJ2-3	TRBV24-1	TGTGCCACCAGTGAATCAGGGGGCGCGACAGATACGCAGTATTTT	CATSESGGATDTQYF
TRBD2	.	TRBJ2-5	TRBV14	TGTGCCAGCAGTCTTACTAGCGGGAGGCTCGAGACCCAGTACTTC	CASSLTSGRLETQYF